This T cell receptor beta chain was retrieved from a study of shared clonotypes between healthy human individuals. Whole-study findings and limits: The four-donor shared clonotypes exceeded non-shared clonotypes in generation probability, with non-shared ones scoring lower. Several donors held approximately 4.5% of naive CD4 clonotypes in common.

Terminally differentiated effector memory CD45RA+ cells were excluded by CCR7 positive selection of CD45RO-negative cells. Every donor was a Caucasian adult from Nashville, Tennessee. The V gene's germline CDR1 is SGHRS and CDR2 YFSETQ. The J segment lost 4 bases and the V segment lost 4 bases, leaving 6 bases of the junction unmatched. CDR3 length: 16 residues. On this clone itself: Its antigen is as yet unknown.

Replicate PCRs for sorted subsets used around 200 ng DNA; this equaled about 30,000 T cell genomes. Sequencing used immunoSEQ multiplex PCR; TCRdb keeps in-frame clones, though not all of them. Seen here are roughly 1,800,000 clones, over 85% observed once, and the top ten hold 1% to 1.5%. The sequence came from a man between 18 and 29 years old in good health. The sample comprised naive CD8+ T cells sorted from blood. The chain recombines TRBV5-1 with TRBJ2-5, with 14 bases fitting TRBD2. The CDR3 loop is CASSLRLAGGPETQYF. The CDR3 bases are TGCGCCAGCAGCCTCCGACTAGCGGGGGGGCCAGAGACCCAGTACTTC.